A single sample gave rise to the 20 T cell receptor beta chains below, sequenced in a study of cytomegalovirus exposure and HLA in healthy donors. Using immunoSEQ multiplex PCR, the repertoire was profiled, and TCRdb retains in-frame clones only, with some absent. The table includes 150,000 to 180,000 clones, about 82% detected once. The sample consisted of PBMCs. The receptors stem from a human donor in good health.

V gene TRBV27 combines with J gene TRBJ1-1, with D tentatively TRBD1 (6 bases). The V and J ends lost 2 bases and 1 base respectively, with 14 bases between them. Germline assignment: CDR1 MNHEY and CDR2 SMNVEV (reference sequence). The CDR3 has 16 amino acids. The chain's CDR3 is CASSLGHGQRNTEAFF. DNA of the CDR3: TGTGCCAGCAGTTTAGGCCACGGACAGAGGAACACTGAAGCTTTCTTT.

The chain links TRBV5-5 to TRBJ2-7, with D possibly TRBD1 on 5 matching bases. The CDR3 sequence is 14 residues long. CDR1 and CDR2 from the germline V gene are SGHKS and YYEKEE (reference sequence). Trimming took off 2 bases at V and 2 bases at J, with 11 bases between the two ends. CDR3 nucleotides: TGTGCCAGCAGCTTTGTAGCAGGGACCTACGAGCAGTACTTC. Amino acid sequence: CASSFVAGTYEQYF.

The V and J genes are TRBV27 and TRBJ2-3; tentative D call: TRBD2 (6 bases). Germline V gene lookup returns CDR1 MNHEY and CDR2 SMNVEV (reference sequence). The CDR3 is 13 residues long. Trimming shortened V by 8 bases and J by 4 bases, and 13 bases separated the two germline ends. For the CDR3, the DNA is TGTGCCAGCGGGTGGCGGGGTTCAGATACGCAGTATTTT. It specifies CASGWRGSDTQYF.

The chain has TRBV6-4 and TRBJ1-5, with 7 bases that match TRBD1. Per germline, CDR1 MRHNA and CDR2 SNTAGT. This CDR3 is built from 13 residues. Trimming cost V 5 bases and J 7 bases; bases outside gene matches: 5. The CDR3 region is CASSIHRGQPQHF. The CDR3 DNA reads TGTGCCAGCAGTATTCACAGGGGCCAGCCCCAGCATTTT.

V gene TRBV11-2 combines with J gene TRBJ1-3; 10 nucleotides align to TRBD1. Per the germline V gene, CDR1 is SGHAT and CDR2 is FQNNGV. Trimming cost V 5 bases and J 4 bases; bases outside gene matches: 5. The CDR3 runs 15 residues. This chain's CDR3 is CASSVTGGVGNTIYF. The DNA of the CDR3 is TGTGCCAGCAGCGTGACAGGGGGCGTGGGAAACACCATATATTTT.

The chain combines TRBV19 with TRBJ2-1, with TRBD2 as a possible D gene (6 bases). CDR3 length: 13 amino acids. V was clipped by 6 bases and J by 8 bases, with 14 bases between them. Germline V gives CDR1 LNHDA, CDR2 SQIVND (reference sequence). Written as DNA, the CDR3 is TGTGCCAGTAGCGGGAGCACCTGGTATGAGCAGTTCTTC. Residues: CASSGSTWYEQFF.

The genes are TRBV7-3 and TRBJ2-2; TRBD2 matches at 7 bases. Germline CDR1 reads SGHTA; CDR2 reads FQGTGA. CDR3 size: 15 residues. Trimming took 6 bases from V and 2 from J; bases not matched to a gene: 6. The CDR3 reads CASSLGDYNTGELFF. The CDR3 DNA reads TGTGCCAGCAGTTTGGGGGACTATAACACCGGGGAGCTGTTTTTT.

In its sample, this clone was seen once. The J gene is TRBJ2-1, the V gene TRBV19, with a tentative D call TRBD1 (6 bases). This CDR3 region has 14 residues. Germline V gene data show CDR1 as LNHDA and CDR2 as SQIVND (reference sequence). V was trimmed by 7 bases and J by 6 bases, leaving 16 bases between them. This chain's CDR3 is CASNPQTGSNEQFF. The CDR3 bases are TGTGCCAGTAATCCCCAGACAGGTAGCAATGAGCAGTTCTTC.

The chain couples TRBV2 to TRBJ2-7, with 8 bases aligning to TRBD2. The junction had 22 bases not matched to a gene; V was cut back by 8 bases and J by 7 bases. The CDR3 covers 17 residues. CDR1 and CDR2 (germline): SNHLY, FYNNEI. CDR3 DNA: TGTGCCAGCTACCTATACCCCCGTAGCGGGAATCTTTGGGAGCAGTACTTC. Translated, it gives CASYLYPRSGNLWEQYF.

The chain has TRBV7-6 and TRBJ2-3, with a tentative D call TRBD1 (6 bases). Germline V gene sequence: CDR1 SGHVS, CDR2 FNYEAQ. Trimming took 6 bases from V and 0 from J, leaving 13 bases between them. The CDR3 totals 15 residues. CDR3 sequence reads: CASRFSGVSTDTQYF. The CDR3, as DNA: TGTGCCAGCAGATTCTCAGGGGTGAGCACAGATACGCAGTATTTT.

The CDR3 spells CATSRQGMNTEAFF. The CDR3 bases are TGTGCCACCAGCAGACAGGGTATGAACACTGAAGCTTTCTTT. The chain carries TRBV15 and TRBJ1-1; maybe TRBD1 (5 bases). The germline V gene encodes CDR1 LNHNV and CDR2 YYDKDF (reference sequence). Trimming took off 2 bases at V and 0 bases at J, with 7 bases between the two ends. CDR3 length: 14 residues.

A few counts support this clone. The genes are TRBV5-1 and TRBJ1-4; tentatively, D is TRBD1 (6 bases). Germline values: CDR1 SGHRS, CDR2 YFSETQ. The germline V and J ends were trimmed by 3 bases and 0 bases, with 6 bases remaining between them. CDR3 length: 14 residues. The CDR3 reads CASSWDTTNEKLFF. The CDR3 bases are TGCGCCAGCAGCTGGGACACAACTAATGAAAAACTGTTTTTT.

A word on this clone: Other DNA variants within this sample encode the same CDR3. The V gene is TRBV10-3, the J gene TRBJ1-4; no firm D call. Germline-derived CDR1 and CDR2 are ENHRY and SYGVKD. This CDR3 has 13 amino acids. Trimming took 9 bases from V and 0 from J, leaving 8 bases between them. Written as DNA, the CDR3 is TGTGCCATTGCGGGAGCAACTAATGAAAAACTGTTTTTT. It translates to CAIAGATNEKLFF.

This clone was observed once. The rearrangement joins TRBV2 to TRBJ1-2, with D tentatively TRBD1 (5 bases). Trimming stripped 1 base from V and 8 bases from J, with 14 bases between. CDR3 length: 14 amino acids. Germline V CDR1 and CDR2: SNHLY, FYNNEI. CDR3 coding DNA: TGTGCCAGCAGTGAAGTCAGGGAACGGATAGGCTACACCTTC. Translating gives CASSEVRERIGYTF. Full variable domain (outside the CDR3, taken from reference TRBV2 and TRBJ1-2): EPEVTQTPSHQVTQMGQEVILRCVPISNHLYFYWYRQILGQKVEFLVSFYNNEISEKSEIFDDQFSVERPDGSNFTLKIRSTKLEDSAMYFCASSEVRERIGYTFGSGTRLTVV.

V gene TRBV5-8 combines with J gene TRBJ1-4; tentative D call: TRBD1 (6 bases). V dropped 3 bases and J dropped 4 bases, with 10 bases sitting between them. In germline, CDR1 is SGHTS, CDR2 YDEGEE. The CDR3 has 14 amino acids. DNA of the CDR3: TGTGCCAGCAGCTCCCGGACAGTTAATGAAAAACTGTTTTTT. It specifies CASSSRTVNEKLFF.

The genes are TRBV6-5 and TRBJ1-2; 8 bases fit TRBD1. Trimming removed 5 bases from V and 8 bases from J; junction bases left unmatched: 7. CDR3 size: 13 residues. From germline, CDR1 is MNHEY and CDR2 SVGAGI. This chain's CDR3 is CASSRDRREGYTF. CDR3 in DNA: TGTGCCAGCAGTCGGGACAGGAGGGAAGGCTACACCTTC.

The V call is TRBV7-2, the J call TRBJ1-4; D might be TRBD1 (6 bases). This CDR3 has 11 residues. The germline CDR1 and CDR2 sequences are SGHTA and FQGNSA. V lost 5 bases to trimming and J lost 13 bases, with 11 bases between them. The CDR3 reads CASSLTGRLFF. The DNA for the CDR3 is TGTGCCAGCAGCCTAACAGGGAGACTGTTTTTT.

This clone was seen just once. The DNA of the CDR3 is TGTGCCAGCAGGGAACAGGGAGCCACAGATACGCAGTATTTT. This encodes CASREQGATDTQYF. This chain connects TRBV6-5 to TRBJ2-3; D is possibly TRBD1 (6 bases). This CDR3 is 14 amino acids long. The V gene's germline CDR1 is MNHEY and CDR2 SVGAGI. Deletions cut 6 bases from V and 2 bases from J, with 12 bases between.

The chain is built from TRBV30 and TRBJ1-5; D unresolved. Germline CDR1 and CDR2: GTSNPN and SVGIG (reference sequence). The ends were cut back, 4 bases at V and 3 bases at J, with 10 bases in the middle. The CDR3 contains 13 residues. The DNA of the CDR3 is TGTGCCTGGAACTCAGGAAACAATCAGCCCCAGCATTTT. This translates into CAWNSGNNQPQHF.

The chain links TRBV5-1 to TRBJ1-1, with D possibly TRBD1 on 6 matching bases. CDR1 and CDR2 from the germline V gene are SGHRS and YFSETQ. CDR3 length: 16 amino acids. V dropped 3 bases and J dropped 4 bases, with 19 bases sitting between them. The CDR3 loop reads CASSYRAGAGGTEAFF. The CDR3 DNA reads TGCGCCAGCAGCTACCGGGCAGGGGCTGGTGGCACTGAAGCTTTCTTT. The full variable domain, completed using reference TRBV5-1 and TRBJ1-1, is KAGVTQTPRYLIKTRGQQVTLSCSPISGHRSVSWYQQTPGQGLQFLFEYFSETQRNKGNFPGRFSGRQFSNSRSEMNVSTLELGDSALYLCASSYRAGAGGTEAFFGQGTRLTVV.